This TCR beta chain originates from a study of blood T cell repertoires in COVID-19. Overall study: COVID-19 samples from acute and convalescent phases originated in the United States, Italy and Spain. The cDNA or gDNA used as material had been derived from T cells, B-cell-depleted T cells, or PBMCs.

The table lists this clone with a few counts. The V gene's germline CDR1 is KGHDR and CDR2 SFDVKD. CDR3 length: 17 residues. Trimming pared 4 bases from V and 10 bases from J, leaving 22 bases between. Original processing notes: Counts of nucleated cells, estimated from reference gene primer amplification, were obtained. The table came from immunoSEQ multiplex PCR; TCRdb's copy has only in-frame clones and leaves some out. That table supplies the V and J calls and clone size; D and trimming were determined from the DNA. The sample consists of approximately 130,000 clones, roughly 69% of them appearing once.

Sequencing was carried out using peripheral blood. The gene calls are TRBV24-1 and TRBJ1-6, with D maybe TRBD1 (5 bases). This sequence originates from a woman in her seventies with acute or convalescent COVID-19. CDR3 DNA: TGTGCCACCAGTGAACCGCCCGGTTGGGGGGAAGAGTCACCCCTCCACTTT. This gives the protein CATSEPPGWGEESPLHF.